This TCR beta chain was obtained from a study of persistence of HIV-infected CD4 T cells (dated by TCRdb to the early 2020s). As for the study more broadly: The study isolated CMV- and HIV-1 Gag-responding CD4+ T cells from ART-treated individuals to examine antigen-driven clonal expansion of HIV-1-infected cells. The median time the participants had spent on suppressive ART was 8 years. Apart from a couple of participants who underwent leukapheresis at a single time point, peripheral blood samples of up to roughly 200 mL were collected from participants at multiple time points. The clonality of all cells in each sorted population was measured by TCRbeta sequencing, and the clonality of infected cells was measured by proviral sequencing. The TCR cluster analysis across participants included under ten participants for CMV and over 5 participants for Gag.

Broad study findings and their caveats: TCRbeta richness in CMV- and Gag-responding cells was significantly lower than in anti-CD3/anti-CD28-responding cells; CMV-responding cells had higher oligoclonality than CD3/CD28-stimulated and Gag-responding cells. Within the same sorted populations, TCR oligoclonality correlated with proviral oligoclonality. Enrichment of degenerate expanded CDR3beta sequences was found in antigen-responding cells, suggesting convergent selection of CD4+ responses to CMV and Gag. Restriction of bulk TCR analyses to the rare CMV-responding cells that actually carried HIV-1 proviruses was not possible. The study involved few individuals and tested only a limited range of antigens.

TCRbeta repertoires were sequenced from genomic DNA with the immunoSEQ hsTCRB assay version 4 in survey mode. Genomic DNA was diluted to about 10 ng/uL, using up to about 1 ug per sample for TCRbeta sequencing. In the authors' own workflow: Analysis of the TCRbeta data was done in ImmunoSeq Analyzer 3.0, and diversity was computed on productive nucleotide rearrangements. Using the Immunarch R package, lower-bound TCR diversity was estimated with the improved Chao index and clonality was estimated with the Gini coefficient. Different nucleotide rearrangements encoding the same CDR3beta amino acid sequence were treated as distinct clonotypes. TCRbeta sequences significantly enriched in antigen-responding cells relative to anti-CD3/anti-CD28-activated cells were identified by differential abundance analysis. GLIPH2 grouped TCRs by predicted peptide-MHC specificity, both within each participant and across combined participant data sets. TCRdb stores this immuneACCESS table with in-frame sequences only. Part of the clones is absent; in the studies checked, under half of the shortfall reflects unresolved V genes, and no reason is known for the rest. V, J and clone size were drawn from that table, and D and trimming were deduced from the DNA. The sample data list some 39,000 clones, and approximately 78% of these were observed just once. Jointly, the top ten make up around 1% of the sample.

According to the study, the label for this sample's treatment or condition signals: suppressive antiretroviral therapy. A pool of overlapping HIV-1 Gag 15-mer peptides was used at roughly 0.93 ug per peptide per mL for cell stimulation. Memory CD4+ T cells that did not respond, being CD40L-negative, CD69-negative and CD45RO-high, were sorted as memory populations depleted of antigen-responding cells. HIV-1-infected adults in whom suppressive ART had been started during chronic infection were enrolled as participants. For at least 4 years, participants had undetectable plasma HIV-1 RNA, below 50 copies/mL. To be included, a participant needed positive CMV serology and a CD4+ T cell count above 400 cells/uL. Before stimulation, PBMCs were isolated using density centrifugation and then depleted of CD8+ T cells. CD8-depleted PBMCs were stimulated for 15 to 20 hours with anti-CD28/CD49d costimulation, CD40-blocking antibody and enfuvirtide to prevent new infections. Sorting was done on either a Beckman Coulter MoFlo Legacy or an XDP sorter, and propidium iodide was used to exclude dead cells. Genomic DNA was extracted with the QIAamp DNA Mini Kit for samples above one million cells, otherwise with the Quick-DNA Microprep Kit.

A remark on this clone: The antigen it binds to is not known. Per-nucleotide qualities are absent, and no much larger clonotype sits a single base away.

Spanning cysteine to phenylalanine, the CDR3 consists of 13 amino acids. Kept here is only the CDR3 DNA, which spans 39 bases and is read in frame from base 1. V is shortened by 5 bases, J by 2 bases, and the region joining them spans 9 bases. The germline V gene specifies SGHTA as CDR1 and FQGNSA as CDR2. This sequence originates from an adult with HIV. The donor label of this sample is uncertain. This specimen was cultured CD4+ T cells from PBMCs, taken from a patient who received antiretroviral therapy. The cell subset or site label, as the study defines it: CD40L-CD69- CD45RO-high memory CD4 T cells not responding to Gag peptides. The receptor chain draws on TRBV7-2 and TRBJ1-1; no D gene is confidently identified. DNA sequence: TGTGCCAGCAGCCGGATCCAAAACACTGAAGCTTTCTTT. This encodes CASSRIQNTEAFF.